The subject of this entry is one T cell receptor beta chain. Antigen: not known. This sample is drawn from a study of T cells after yellow fever vaccination. The overall study: Fractions low in cell number were prepared with SMART-Seq v4 Ultra Low Input.

Study-level points and caveats: Most primary-vaccination clones reappeared after the booster (less than 98% CD4, more than 70% CD8). The secondary response was weaker, and its peak arrived faster, on day 5 versus 15.

In making TCR cDNA, 5'RACE template switching added a universal primer site and UMIs to it. TCRdb analysed the 5' RACE reads with MiXCR anew, one entry per CDR3 protein. The data show a few hundred thousand distinct CDR3 sequences, approximately 10% seen once. V lost 4 bases to trimming and J lost 7 bases; unmatched junction nucleotides: 5. Germline V gene lookup returns CDR1 SGHDT and CDR2 YYEEEE. This CDR3 comprises 13 residues. The genes are TRBV5-6 and TRBJ1-2; 9 positions agree with TRBD1. The input for sequencing was PBMCs, taken on the day of the first yellow fever vaccination. This receptor was identified in a man aged 18-30 years who received the YFV17D yellow fever vaccine. DNA for the CDR3: TGTGCCAGCAGCCCCGGGACAGGGTTTGGCTACACCTTC. It codes for CASSPGTGFGYTF.